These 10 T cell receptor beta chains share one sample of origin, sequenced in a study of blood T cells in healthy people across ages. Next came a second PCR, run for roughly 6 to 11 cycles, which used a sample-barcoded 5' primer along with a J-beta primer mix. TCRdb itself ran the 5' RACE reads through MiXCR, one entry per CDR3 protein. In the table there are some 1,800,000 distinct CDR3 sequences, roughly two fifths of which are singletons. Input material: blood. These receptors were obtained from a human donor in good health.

Here the CDR3 DNA reads TGTGCCAGCAGTTTCCAGGGGGCGGAAGGCTACACCTTC. It encodes CASSFQGAEGYTF. This chain joins TRBV12-3 or TRBV12-4 and TRBJ1-2; 8 bases map to TRBD1. V trimming: 3 bases; J trimming: 8 bases; junction bases outside the gene matches: 5. The CDR3 has 13 residues.

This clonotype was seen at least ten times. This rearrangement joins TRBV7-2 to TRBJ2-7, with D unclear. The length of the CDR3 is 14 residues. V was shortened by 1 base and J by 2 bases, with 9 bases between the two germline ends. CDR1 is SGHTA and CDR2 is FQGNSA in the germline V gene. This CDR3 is CASSLVSAAYEQYF. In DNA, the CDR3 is TGTGCCAGCAGCTTAGTTTCGGCAGCCTACGAGCAGTACTTC.

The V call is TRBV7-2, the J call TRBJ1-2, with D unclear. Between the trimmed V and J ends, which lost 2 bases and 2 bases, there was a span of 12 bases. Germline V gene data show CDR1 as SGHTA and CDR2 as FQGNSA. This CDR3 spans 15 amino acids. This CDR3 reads CASSLSFQANYGYTF. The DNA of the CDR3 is TGTGCCAGCAGCTTATCGTTCCAGGCGAACTATGGCTACACCTTC.

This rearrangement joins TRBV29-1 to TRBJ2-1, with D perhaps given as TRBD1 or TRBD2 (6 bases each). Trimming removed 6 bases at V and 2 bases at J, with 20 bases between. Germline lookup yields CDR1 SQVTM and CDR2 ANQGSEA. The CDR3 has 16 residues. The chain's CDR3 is CSVAAFRGPPYNEQFF. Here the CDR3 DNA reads TGCAGCGTCGCAGCTTTTCGGGGGCCTCCCTACAATGAGCAGTTCTTC.

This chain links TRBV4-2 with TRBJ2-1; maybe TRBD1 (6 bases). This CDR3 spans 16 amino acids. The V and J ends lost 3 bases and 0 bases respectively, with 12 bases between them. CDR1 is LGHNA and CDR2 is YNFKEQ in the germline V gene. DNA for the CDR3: TGTGCCAGCAGCCATCTTGTACAGGGCTCCTACAATGAGCAGTTCTTC. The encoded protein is CASSHLVQGSYNEQFF.

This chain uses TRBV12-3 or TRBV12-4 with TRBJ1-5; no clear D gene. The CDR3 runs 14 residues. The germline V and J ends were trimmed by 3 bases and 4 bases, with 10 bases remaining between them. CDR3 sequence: CASSFVSVNQPQHF. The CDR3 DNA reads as TGTGCCAGCAGTTTTGTGTCAGTTAATCAGCCCCAGCATTTT.

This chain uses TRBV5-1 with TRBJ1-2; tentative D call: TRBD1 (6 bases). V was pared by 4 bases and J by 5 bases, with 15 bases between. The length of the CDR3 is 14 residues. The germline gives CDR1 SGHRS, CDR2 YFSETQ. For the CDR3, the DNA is TGCGCCAGCAGCGACCCCGGGGGGCTTTATGGCTACACCTTC. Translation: CASSDPGGLYGYTF.

CDR3 sequence reads: CASSLVTGGDNEQFF. The CDR3 nucleotides read TGTGCCAGCAGCTTAGTGACGGGGGGGGACAATGAGCAGTTCTTC. The chain uses TRBV11-2 and TRBJ2-1; 8 bases are shared with TRBD2. CDR3 length equals 15 residues. V trimming: 1 base; J trimming: 5 bases; junction bases outside the gene matches: 4. Germline assignment: CDR1 SGHAT and CDR2 FQNNGV.

The CDR3 loop is CSAVTSGGAYIQYF. Written as DNA, the CDR3 is TGCAGTGCTGTGACTAGCGGGGGGGCCTACATTCAGTACTTC. The chain combines TRBV20-1 with TRBJ2-4; 14 bases agree with TRBD2. CDR1 and CDR2 from the germline V gene are DFQATT and SNEGSKA (reference sequence). The CDR3 loop spans 14 amino acids. Unmatched junction bases numbered 5, after V lost 5 bases and J lost 8 bases.

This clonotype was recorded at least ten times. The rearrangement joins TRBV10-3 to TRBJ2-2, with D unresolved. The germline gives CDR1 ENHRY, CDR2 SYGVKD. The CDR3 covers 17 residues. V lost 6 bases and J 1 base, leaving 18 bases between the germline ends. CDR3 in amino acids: CAIRPLRADGNTGELFF. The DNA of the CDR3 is TGTGCCATCAGACCCCTTAGGGCGGACGGGAACACCGGGGAGCTGTTTTTT.